This T cell receptor (beta chain) came from a study of OX40 agonist ivuxolimab in advanced cancers. This table comes from immunoSEQ multiplex PCR, and its TCRdb copy is limited to in-frame clones, with some not included. The repertoire has 70,000 to 100,000 clones, roughly 80% of them found once; the top ten carry approximately 1.2%. From germline, CDR1 is SGHDT and CDR2 YYEEEE. The CDR3 length is 15 residues. V was cut by 1 base and J by 8 bases, with 16 bases left in between. The TCR was taken from an adult with an advanced solid tumor such as melanoma, head and neck, liver or kidney cancer. Sequencing used CD4+ or CD8+ T cells sorted from blood, obtained in a trial of the OX40 agonist ivuxolimab. This chain uses TRBV5-6 with TRBJ1-3, with D possibly matching TRBD1 (6 bases). The CDR3 sequence: CASSLLRGVTDTIYF. CDR3 nucleotides: TGTGCCAGCAGCTTGCTCAGGGGAGTCACGGACACCATATATTTT.